The 25 T cell receptor beta chains given below trace back to one sample, sequenced in a study of T cell responses to AZD1222 COVID-19 vaccine. TCRdb keeps only in-frame clones here, not all; method: immunoSEQ multiplex PCR. The sample carries under 150,000 clones, 85% to 95% recorded once. The source was peripheral blood, collected on day 0 of AZD1222 vaccination. The origin of the receptors is an adult in good health.

The V gene is TRBV7-9, the J gene TRBJ2-2, with a tentative D call TRBD2 (6 bases). This CDR3 comprises 12 residues. The germline V and J ends were trimmed by 8 bases and 8 bases, with 12 bases remaining between them. CDR1 is SEHNR and CDR2 is FQNEAQ in the germline V gene (reference sequence). The CDR3 coding sequence is TGTGCCAGCTTGACTAGGAGAGGGGAGCTGTTTTTT. Its protein is CASLTRRGELFF.

The genes are TRBV7-2 and TRBJ1-1; D remains unclear. Germline assignment: CDR1 SGHTA and CDR2 FQGNSA. The length of the CDR3 is 13 residues. Trimming removed 5 bases at V and 3 bases at J, with 10 bases between. Here the CDR3 DNA reads TGTGCCAGCAGCCCCCGTGGGGACACTGAAGCTTTCTTT. This translates into CASSPRGDTEAFF.

V and J are TRBV25-1 and TRBJ2-1; 16 bases are shared with TRBD2. This CDR3 is 15 amino acids long. Germline trimming cut 7 bases from V and 8 bases from J; bases unmatched to any gene: 5. CDR1 and CDR2 from the germline V gene are MGHDK and SYGVNS. The CDR3 nucleotides read TGTGCCAGCACCGGGACTAGCGGGAGGGGGCATGAGCAGTTCTTC. As protein: CASTGTSGRGHEQFF.

The rearrangement links TRBV2 to TRBJ2-4; TRBD1 might be the D (6 bases). The CDR3 spans 17 residues. Germline CDR1 SNHLY, CDR2 FYNNEI. V dropped 2 bases and J dropped 1 base, with 15 bases sitting between them. CDR3 amino acids: CASSEFRGQGAKNIQYF. The CDR3 nucleotides are TGTGCCAGCAGTGAATTCCGGGGCCAGGGGGCCAAAAACATTCAGTACTTC.

This chain connects TRBV7-2 to TRBJ2-5; D might be TRBD1 (5 bases). Germline V gene lookup returns CDR1 SGHTA and CDR2 FQGNSA. The length of the CDR3 is 14 residues. Trimming took 5 bases from V and 5 from J, leaving 15 bases between them. The CDR3 here is CASSVRVYGETQYF. The DNA for the CDR3 is TGTGCCAGCAGCGTCAGGGTTTATGGGGAGACCCAGTACTTC.

As to this clone: At one end, the junction sequence differs from germline, possibly due to a read error. The chain uses TRBV29-1 and TRBJ2-7; D ambiguous. The V gene's germline CDR1 is SQVTM and CDR2 ANQGSEA. This CDR3 spans 11 amino acids. In DNA form, the CDR3 reads TGCAGCGTGGAAGCCCACTACGAGCAGTACTTC. This sequence encodes CSVEAHYEQYF.

This clone was detected a few times. The rearrangement uses TRBV3-1 (or the pseudogene TRBV3-2) and TRBJ2-5, with D tentatively TRBD1 (6 bases). Trimming pared 0 bases from V and 1 base from J, leaving 21 bases between. The CDR3 has 19 amino acids. CDR1 and CDR2 from the germline V gene are LGHDT and YNNKEL (reference sequence). The CDR3 here is CASSQDLSVGALVQETQYF. CDR3 coding DNA: TGTGCCAGCAGCCAAGATCTTTCGGTGGGGGCGCTCGTCCAAGAGACCCAGTACTTC.

The chain couples TRBV5-1 to TRBJ2-1; a possible D gene is TRBD1 (6 bases). This CDR3 has 15 residues. V was pared by 4 bases and J by 4 bases, with 15 bases between. CDR1 is SGHRS, CDR2 YFSETQ, per germline. The CDR3 spells CASSPDRLNYNEQFF. The CDR3 DNA follows: TGCGCCAGCAGCCCAGACAGGCTCAATTACAATGAGCAGTTCTTC.

This chain connects TRBV4-3 to TRBJ2-7, with no clear D. The CDR3 runs 16 residues. Germline CDR1 LGHNA, CDR2 YSLEER. The germline V and J ends were trimmed by 0 bases and 0 bases, with 12 bases remaining between them. The CDR3 loop reads CASSQDVTASSYEQYF. The CDR3 DNA sequence: TGCGCCAGCAGCCAAGATGTTACCGCGAGCTCCTACGAGCAGTACTTC.

V gene TRBV6-6 combines with J gene TRBJ1-2; TRBD1 aligns across 9 bases. J lost 7 bases, V lost 6 bases, and 6 bases had no gene match. This CDR3 has 13 amino acids. Germline CDR1 is MNHNY and CDR2 is SVGAGI (reference sequence). The CDR3 here is CASRGGQGGGYTF. The CDR3 region has the DNA TGTGCCAGCAGGGGGGGACAGGGCGGTGGCTACACCTTC.

The rearrangement links TRBV7-2 to TRBJ1-3; D remains ambiguous. Between the trimmed V and J ends, which lost 1 base and 4 bases, there was a span of 11 bases. CDR1 is SGHTA and CDR2 is FQGNSA in the germline V gene. CDR3 length: 15 amino acids. CDR3 DNA: TGTGCCAGCAGCTTAGATGGGGAAGGGGGAAACACCATATATTTT. Translating it yields CASSLDGEGGNTIYF. Full variable domain (outside the CDR3, taken from reference TRBV7-2 and TRBJ1-3): GAGVSQSPSNKVTEKGKDVELRCDPISGHTALYWYRQSLGQGLEFLIYFQGNSAPDKSGLPSDRFSAERTGGSVSTLTIQRTQQEDSAVYLCASSLDGEGGNTIYFGEGSWLTVV.

The CDR3, as DNA: TGTGCCAGCTCACCCCCGGGAGGGCAGCCCCAGCATTTT. Its protein is CASSPPGGQPQHF. This rearrangement joins TRBV18 to TRBJ1-5; D is uncertain. Deletions cut 3 bases from V and 7 bases from J, with 10 bases between. This CDR3 comprises 13 residues. Per germline, CDR1 KGHSH and CDR2 LQKENI. The entire variable domain, with the rest obtained from reference TRBV18 and TRBJ1-5, is as follows: NAGVMQNPRHLVRRRGQEARLRCSPMKGHSHVYWYRQLPEEGLKFMVYLQKENIIDESGMPKERFSAEFPKEGPSILRIQQVVRGDSAAYFCASSPPGGQPQHFGDGTRLSIL.

The chain carries TRBV4-3 and TRBJ2-1; a weak D match, TRBD2 (6 bases). In germline, CDR1 is LGHNA, CDR2 YSLEER. V lost 0 bases and J lost 6, with 9 bases in between. The CDR3 runs to 14 residues. CDR3 protein: CASSQDRRGNEQFF. In DNA, the CDR3 is TGCGCCAGCAGCCAAGATCGGCGGGGCAATGAGCAGTTCTTC.

The rearrangement links TRBV4-1 to TRBJ1-6; D gene uncertain. With 0 bases removed from V and 3 bases from J, the gap between germline ends came to 9 bases. The CDR3 contains 16 residues. Germline V gives CDR1 MGHRA, CDR2 YSYEKL. The CDR3 nucleotides read TGCGCCAGCAGCCAAGAATTAGGGAACTATAATTCACCCCTCCACTTT. It is translated as CASSQELGNYNSPLHF.

The sample holds one count of this clone. This rearrangement joins TRBV7-6 to TRBJ2-3, with TRBD2 matching 9 bases. Looked up from germline, CDR1 is SGHVS and CDR2 is FNYEAQ. V shed 6 bases, J shed 6 bases, and the junction held 13 bases outside the gene matches. CDR3 length: 16 residues. CDR3 nucleotide sequence: TGTGCCAGCAGATCCCACTTAGCGGGAGAGGTCGATACGCAGTATTTT. The encoded protein is CASRSHLAGEVDTQYF.

The genes are TRBV6-5 and TRBJ2-7, with D possibly TRBD1 on 6 matching bases. The CDR3 spans 15 residues. The germline V and J ends were trimmed by 4 bases and 2 bases, with 15 bases remaining between them. Germline V gives CDR1 MNHEY, CDR2 SVGAGI. DNA for the CDR3: TGTGCCAGCAGTTCCAAACAGGGATCCCCCTACGAGCAGTACTTC. Translating it yields CASSSKQGSPYEQYF.

The sample holds one count of this clone. This chain links TRBV3-1 (or the pseudogene TRBV3-2) with TRBJ2-5; D remains unclear. Germline values: CDR1 LGHDT, CDR2 YNNKEL (reference sequence). V was cut by 3 bases and J by 5 bases, with 16 bases left in between. There are 15 residues in the CDR3. CDR3 in amino acids: CASSQRTAVWETQYF. The CDR3 nucleotides are TGTGCCAGCAGCCAGAGGACCGCCGTGTGGGAGACCCAGTACTTC.

The rearrangement uses TRBV2 and TRBJ2-1, with D uncertain. Germline V lookup: CDR1 SNHLY, CDR2 FYNNEI. V lost 3 bases, J lost 7 bases, and 7 bases lay in between. CDR3 size: 12 residues. The CDR3 nucleotides read TGTGCCAGCAGTGATGTGTGGAATGAGCAGTTCTTC. Its translation: CASSDVWNEQFF.

As DNA, the CDR3 is TGTGCCAGCAGCCCAGCCGGGATAAATGAGCAGTTCTTC. It specifies CASSPAGINEQFF. This sequence joins TRBV7-9 and TRBJ2-1, with D perhaps matching TRBD2 (5 bases). CDR3 length: 13 residues. V was clipped by 5 bases and J by 7 bases, with 12 bases between them. Germline CDR1 and CDR2: SEHNR and FQNEAQ (reference sequence).

The rearrangement links TRBV3-1 (or the pseudogene TRBV3-2) to TRBJ2-5; D not certain. Germline V gives CDR1 LGHDT, CDR2 YNNKEL (reference sequence). The CDR3 runs 12 residues. V lost 1 base and J 5 bases, leaving 5 bases between the germline ends. The CDR3 is CASSQGWETQYF. In nucleotides, the CDR3 is TGTGCCAGCAGCCAAGGTTGGGAGACCCAGTACTTC.

In its sample, this clone was seen once. J is TRBJ2-7 and V is TRBV11-2; TRBD2 aligns across 7 bases. The trim removed 5 bases at V and 3 bases at J, leaving 10 bases unmatched. Germline assignment: CDR1 SGHAT and CDR2 FQNNGV. CDR3 length: 15 residues. The CDR3 region has the DNA TGTGCCAGCAGCCCCTCCTTGGCGGGGGACTACGAGCAGTACTTC. This translates into CASSPSLAGDYEQYF. The full variable domain, completed using reference TRBV11-2 and TRBJ2-7, is EAGVAQSPRYKIIEKRQSVAFWCNPISGHATLYWYQQILGQGPKLLIQFQNNGVVDDSQLPKDRFSAERLKGVDSTLKIQPAKLEDSAVYLCASSPSLAGDYEQYFGPGTRLTVT.

The genes are TRBV10-3 and TRBJ1-5, with no clear D. This CDR3 spans 15 amino acids. Germline V gives CDR1 ENHRY, CDR2 SYGVKD. Trimming removed 6 bases at V and 0 bases at J, with 12 bases between. The CDR3 protein is CAISSDTYSNQPQHF. The CDR3 region has the DNA TGTGCCATCAGCTCGGATACTTATAGCAATCAGCCCCAGCATTTT.

The chain carries TRBV3-1 (or the pseudogene TRBV3-2) and TRBJ2-3; 11 bases line up with TRBD2. Trimming at V came to 4 bases and at J to 3 bases, leaving 9 bases not matched to a gene. The germline V gene encodes CDR1 LGHDT and CDR2 YNNKEL (reference sequence). The CDR3 runs to 17 residues. As DNA, the CDR3 is TGTGCCAGCAGCCTAGGGATACTAGCGGGGGTAACAGATACGCAGTATTTT. Its translation: CASSLGILAGVTDTQYF.

The chain combines TRBV7-9 with TRBJ1-2; D gene uncertain. V was pared by 2 bases and J by 6 bases, with 19 bases between. This CDR3 comprises 16 residues. The germline V gene has CDR1 SEHNR and CDR2 FQNEAQ (reference sequence). Here the CDR3 DNA reads TGTGCCAGCAGCTTATTTAAGGTAGACCAGCGGCATGGCTACACCTTC. Its translation is CASSLFKVDQRHGYTF.

This clone was counted once. V is TRBV2 and J is TRBJ1-5, with D possibly TRBD1 on 6 matching bases. V dropped 7 bases and J dropped 4 bases, with 11 bases sitting between them. Germline CDR1 is SNHLY and CDR2 is FYNNEI. The CDR3 has 13 amino acids. The CDR3 DNA reads as TGTGCCAGCACCCTAAGGGGGAATCAGCCCCAGCATTTT. The encoded protein is CASTLRGNQPQHF.